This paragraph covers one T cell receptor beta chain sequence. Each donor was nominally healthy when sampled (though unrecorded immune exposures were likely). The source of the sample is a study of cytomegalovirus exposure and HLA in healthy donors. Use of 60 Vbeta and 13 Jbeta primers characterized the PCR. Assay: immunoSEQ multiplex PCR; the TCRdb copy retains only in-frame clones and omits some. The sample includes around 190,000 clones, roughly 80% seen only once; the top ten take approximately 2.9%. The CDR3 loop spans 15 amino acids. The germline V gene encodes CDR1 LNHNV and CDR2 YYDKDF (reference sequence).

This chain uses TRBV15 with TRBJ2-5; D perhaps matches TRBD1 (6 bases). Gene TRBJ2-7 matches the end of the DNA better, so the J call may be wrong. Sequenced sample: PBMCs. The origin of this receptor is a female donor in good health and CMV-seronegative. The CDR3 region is CATSSPQGPYSEQYF. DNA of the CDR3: TGTGCCACCAGCAGTCCACAGGGCCCCTATAGCGAGCAGTACTTC.